The 20 T cell receptor beta chains in this list originate from one sample, sequenced in a study of cytomegalovirus exposure and HLA in healthy donors. The PCR ran on 60 Vbeta and 13 Jbeta primers. Generated by immunoSEQ multiplex PCR, the TCRdb table keeps only in-frame clones and is missing some. This repertoire shows around 100,000 clones, 79% found once; its top ten account for 2.5% to 3.5%. Sequenced: PBMCs. The source is a woman between 35 and 50 years old in good health and CMV-seronegative.

The chain joins TRBV14 to TRBJ2-1; the match to TRBD1 covers 8 bases. The CDR3 extends over 15 amino acids. The V gene's germline CDR1 is SGHDN and CDR2 FVKESK. V lost 1 base and J lost 12; bases outside the gene matches: 11. Here the CDR3 DNA reads TGTGCCAGCAGCCAAGGCCAGGGGGCGCGCGTTTCGCAGTTCTTC. Amino acid sequence: CASSQGQGARVSQFF.

This clone has more than one count but fewer than ten. CDR3 sequence (DNA): TGTGCCAGCAGCTTCGAGGGGGCGCAGGGCTATGGCTACACCTTC. Protein: CASSFEGAQGYGYTF. J is TRBJ1-2 and V is TRBV5-4, with 7 nucleotides matching TRBD1. CDR1 and CDR2 from the germline V gene are SGHNT and YYREEE (reference sequence). Trimming removed 2 bases from V and 4 bases from J; junction bases left unmatched: 8. The length of the CDR3 is 15 residues.

This chain uses TRBV7-8 with TRBJ2-2; 8 bases line up with TRBD1. Germline-derived CDR1 and CDR2 are SGHVS and FQNEAQ. V was clipped by 0 bases and J by 4 bases; unmatched bases: 10. The CDR3 loop spans 18 amino acids. CDR3 nucleotide sequence: TGTGCCAGCAGCTTAGCCGTGACAGGGGAAAGGAGCACCGGGGAGCTGTTTTTT. Amino acids: CASSLAVTGERSTGELFF.

Only a few counts were recorded for this clone. This sequence joins TRBV7-8 and TRBJ1-5; 8 bases agree with TRBD1. The CDR3 is made up of 15 amino acids. V lost 5 bases, J lost 3 bases, and 6 bases stayed unmatched. Germline CDR1 is SGHVS and CDR2 is FQNEAQ. CDR3 coding DNA: TGTGCCAGCAGCCACCGGACAGGGAACAATCAGCCCCAGCATTTT. This codes for CASSHRTGNNQPQHF.

V and J are TRBV19 and TRBJ2-2; D is possibly TRBD1 (6 bases). Deletions cut 5 bases from V and 7 bases from J, with 11 bases between. The CDR3 runs to 13 residues. Germline CDR1 LNHDA, CDR2 SQIVND (reference sequence). CDR3 loop: CASSQGPGGELFF. In nucleotides, the CDR3 is TGTGCCAGTAGTCAGGGGCCGGGCGGGGAGCTGTTTTTT.

The rearrangement links TRBV6-6 to TRBJ2-3; 8 bases fit TRBD2. After removal of 6 bases from V and 5 bases from J, the junction contained 4 bases not matched to a gene. The length of the CDR3 is 13 residues. In germline, CDR1 is MNHNY, CDR2 SVGAGI (reference sequence). CDR3: CASSGTSRDTQYF. DNA of the CDR3: TGTGCCAGCAGCGGGACTAGTCGAGATACGCAGTATTTT.

The chain couples TRBV5-1 to TRBJ1-4; D may be TRBD1 (6 bases). Trimming stripped 0 bases from V and 7 bases from J, with 7 bases between. Germline CDR1 reads SGHRS; CDR2 reads YFSETQ. The CDR3 is 13 amino acids. The chain's CDR3 is CASSLEGGEKLFF. In DNA, the CDR3 is TGCGCCAGCAGCTTGGAAGGGGGTGAAAAACTGTTTTTT.

The V call is TRBV5-8, the J call TRBJ2-1; 7 nucleotides match TRBD1. V shed 3 bases and J 4 bases; nucleotides not matched to a gene: 13. This CDR3 is built from 17 residues. The germline CDR1 and CDR2 sequences are SGHTS and YDEGEE. For the CDR3, the DNA is TGTGCCAGCAGCTCACGGTCCGACAGGGTAAAGTACAATGAGCAGTTCTTC. Translated, it gives CASSSRSDRVKYNEQFF.

This chain connects TRBV2 to TRBJ2-1; 7 nucleotides match TRBD2. Germline V CDR1 and CDR2: SNHLY, FYNNEI. Trimming took 6 bases from V and 6 from J; bases not matched to a gene: 11. This CDR3 is 15 amino acids long. The CDR3 region has the DNA TGTGCCAGCAGACTTTCTAGCGGCCCCTTCAATGAGCAGTTCTTC. Protein sequence: CASRLSSGPFNEQFF.

The V and J genes are TRBV11-2 and TRBJ2-5, with D possibly being TRBD1 (6 bases). The germline V gene has CDR1 SGHAT and CDR2 FQNNGV. The CDR3 is made up of 13 amino acids. Trimming took 5 bases from V and 4 from J, leaving 11 bases between them. The CDR3 nucleotides are TGTGCCAGCAGCGTACAGGGTATAGAGACCCAGTACTTC. This encodes CASSVQGIETQYF.

The gene calls are TRBV6-6 and TRBJ1-5; no definite D call. In germline, CDR1 is MNHNY, CDR2 SVGAGI (reference sequence). This CDR3 spans 16 amino acids. V lost 0 bases to trimming and J lost 2 bases, with 11 bases between them. CDR3: CASSYSIQRGNQPQHF. The DNA of the CDR3 is TGTGCCAGCAGTTACTCGATACAGAGAGGCAATCAGCCCCAGCATTTT.

The chain joins TRBV30 to TRBJ1-4; D is unresolved. This CDR3 spans 12 amino acids. CDR1 GTSNPN and CDR2 SVGIG come from the germline V gene (reference sequence). Trimming stripped 3 bases from V and 13 bases from J, with 15 bases between. Here the CDR3 DNA reads TGTGCCTGGAGCCCCGCGGGATTCGGACTGTTTTTT. It specifies CAWSPAGFGLFF.

The chain employs TRBV27 and TRBJ2-5; 13 positions match TRBD2. The CDR3 length is 19 residues. After removal of 2 bases from V and 5 bases from J, the junction contained 14 bases not matched to a gene. Looked up from germline, CDR1 is MNHEY and CDR2 is SMNVEV (reference sequence). CDR3 protein: CASSLSRGTSGTPRETQYF. The CDR3 coding sequence is TGTGCCAGCAGTTTAAGTCGAGGGACTAGCGGGACCCCCAGGGAGACCCAGTACTTC.

This clone has just a few counts. The chain links TRBV4-2 to TRBJ2-3; 11 bases are shared with TRBD1. The CDR3 runs to 16 residues. With V trimmed by 0 bases and J by 5 bases, 4 bases remained unmatched. CDR1 and CDR2 (germline): LGHNA, YNFKEQ. CDR3 protein: CASSQEIGTGGDTQYF. CDR3 in DNA: TGTGCCAGCAGCCAAGAAATCGGGACAGGGGGAGATACGCAGTATTTT.

With respect to this clone: One junction end disagrees with the germline gene, perhaps due to a read error. The chain employs TRBV7-9 and TRBJ1-3; tentative D call: TRBD1 (6 bases). The CDR3 consists of 15 residues. Germline CDR1 reads SEHNR; CDR2 reads FQNEAQ (reference sequence). CDR3 bases: TGTTCCAGTCGGGCCCCTACAGGGCCTGGAAACACCATATATTTT. Residues: CSSRAPTGPGNTIYF.

Only a few counts were recorded for this clone. The chain is built from TRBV27 and TRBJ1-3, with D possibly matching TRBD1 (6 bases). Trimming cost V 5 bases and J 8 bases, with 22 bases left between them. There are 16 residues in the CDR3. The germline CDR1 and CDR2 sequences are MNHEY and SMNVEV (reference sequence). The CDR3: CASSPSLGALGDTIYF. CDR3 DNA sequence: TGTGCCAGCAGTCCAAGTCTGGGGGCGCTCGGGGACACCATATATTTT.

In this sample, this clone turned up a few times. The rearrangement links TRBV5-5 to TRBJ1-1, with D uncertain. The germline V and J ends were trimmed by 4 bases and 5 bases, with 9 bases remaining between them. CDR3 length: 12 amino acids. Germline V gene data show CDR1 as SGHKS and CDR2 as YYEKEE (reference sequence). The CDR3 DNA follows: TGTGCCAGCAGCGCACAGATGACTGAAGCTTTCTTT. This codes for CASSAQMTEAFF.

This clone was detected a few times. Other nucleotide sequences from this sample produce the same CDR3. The chain is built from TRBV18 and TRBJ1-4; TRBD1 matches at 9 bases. Germline lookup yields CDR1 KGHSH and CDR2 LQKENI. The CDR3 has 14 residues. V dropped 3 bases and J dropped 6; count of bases not matched to a gene: 2. Here the CDR3 DNA reads TGTGCCAGCTCACCGGACAGGGGTGATGAAAAACTGTTTTTT. Its translation: CASSPDRGDEKLFF.

In DNA form, the CDR3 reads TGTGCCGCCACGGCAGGGGGCATCACCGGGGAGCTGTTTTTT. Encoded protein: CAATAGGITGELFF. The V gene is TRBV7-2, the J gene TRBJ2-2; 8 bases fit TRBD1. Trimming cost V 11 bases and J 4 bases; bases outside gene matches: 9. Germline V CDR1 and CDR2: SGHTA, FQGNSA. The CDR3 runs to 14 residues.

The chain links TRBV28 to TRBJ2-7; 11 nucleotides agree with TRBD1. V shed 2 bases, J shed 4 bases, and the junction held 4 bases outside the gene matches. CDR3 length: 15 residues. Germline V gives CDR1 MDHEN, CDR2 SYDVKM. The CDR3 DNA follows: TGTGCCAGCAGTTTAGGGACAGGGGGAGGTTACGAGCAGTACTTC. The encoded protein is CASSLGTGGGYEQYF.